These T cell receptor beta chains were read from a single sample in a study of Graves' ophthalmopathy and Graves' hyperthyroidism. A single record per CDR3 protein comes from TCRdb applying MiXCR to the multiplex PCR reads. The sample records almost 750,000 distinct CDR3 sequences, 35% to 50% being singletons. The specimen was peripheral blood. These receptor sequences come from an adult man with Graves' ophthalmopathy. Each CDR3 is given with its conserved first and last residue. D genes are given only for firm matches. Expanded clones are given a class, and other clones once, few, many or no size at all.

j_call v_call d_call clone_size cdr3_aa cdr3_nt
TRBJ1-5 TRBV20-1 TRBD1 NA CSARPDRKSNQPQHF TGCAGTGCTCGCCCGGACAGGAAGAGCAATCAGCCCCAGCATTTT
TRBJ1-2 TRBV20-1 TRBD1 many CSADQTGTGPYGYTF TGCAGTGCTGATCAAACCGGGACAGGACCCTATGGCTACACCTTC
TRBJ2-7 TRBV6-5 NA NA CASSYIGTPEYEQYF TGTGCCAGCAGTTATATTGGGACACCAGAATACGAGCAGTACTTC
TRBJ1-2 TRBV24-1 NA NA CATSDLRYGYTF TGTGCCACCAGTGATTTACGGTATGGCTACACCTTC
TRBJ1-2 TRBV20-1 NA once CSARVEWGMYYGYTF TGCAGTGCCAGAGTGGAGTGGGGGATGTACTATGGCTACACCTTC
TRBJ1-5 TRBV12-3/TRBV12-4 TRBD1 NA CASGLKGTGFGQPQHF TGTGCTAGTGGTTTGAAAGGGACAGGGTTCGGGCAGCCCCAGCATTTT
TRBJ1-6 TRBV7-2 TRBD1 NA CASTLGQGANSPLHF TGTGCCAGTACCCTGGGACAGGGAGCTAATTCACCCCTCCACTTT
TRBJ2-2 TRBV29-1 NA many CSVVLPNTGELFF TGCAGCGTTGTTCTGCCGAACACCGGGGAGCTGTTTTTT
TRBJ1-2 TRBV20-1 NA NA CSASLSPTGLYGYTF TGCAGTGCTAGCCTCTCCCCGACAGGATTATATGGCTACACCTTC
TRBJ2-6 TRBV12-3/TRBV12-4 NA NA CASSKGHPSSGANVLTF TGTGCCAGCAGTAAGGGACACCCCTCGTCTGGGGCCAACGTCCTGACTTTC
TRBJ1-2 TRBV7-9 NA few CASSQAWAGTNYGYTF TGCGCCAGCAGCCAAGCTTGGGCAGGGACGAACTATGGCTACACCTTC
TRBJ1-4 TRBV6-5 NA once CASSSRRKTNEKLFF TGTGCCAGCAGTTCTCGACGGAAAACTAATGAAAAACTGTTTTTT
TRBJ1-1 TRBV7-9 TRBD1 few CASSLAKTGWGSNTEAFF TGTGCCAGCAGCTTAGCAAAGACAGGGTGGGGGTCGAACACTGAAGCTTTCTTT
TRBJ1-5 TRBV2 NA NA CASSEGGPIQHF TGTGCCAGCAGCGAAGGGGGTCCGATCCAGCATTTT
TRBJ1-2 TRBV20-1 NA few CSASPGKDGYTF TGCAGTGCTAGTCCAGGAAAAGATGGCTACACCTTC
TRBJ2-7 TRBV11-1 TRBD1 few CASSEDRGPEREQYF TGTGCCAGCAGCGAAGACAGGGGTCCTGAGCGCGAGCAGTACTTC
TRBJ2-7 TRBV19 NA few CASSTSAGARYEQYF TGTGCCAGTAGTACTTCAGCGGGCGCGCGATACGAGCAGTACTTC
TRBJ1-2 TRBV2 NA many CASSEDQGYGYTF TGTGCCAGCAGTGAGGACCAAGGCTATGGCTACACCTTC
TRBJ1-3 TRBV7-9 TRBD1 many CASSSLPTGWGGNTIYF TGTGCCAGCAGCTCGCTGCCGACAGGGTGGGGTGGAAACACCATATATTTT
TRBJ2-3 TRBV12-3/TRBV12-4 NA NA CASSLARLPRTDTQYF TGTGCCAGCAGTTTAGCGCGTCTGCCCCGCACAGATACGCAGTATTTT
TRBJ2-5 TRBV5-1 NA many CASSSRQDGRETQYF TGCGCCAGCAGCTCTCGACAGGATGGTAGAGAGACCCAGTACTTC
TRBJ2-5 TRBV6-6 NA few CASSYGGRKAVEETQYF TGTGCCAGCAGTTACGGCGGGCGAAAGGCTGTCGAGGAGACCCAGTACTTC
TRBJ1-1 TRBV7-2 TRBD1 NA CASSLVSQGDEAFF TGTGCCAGCAGCTTAGTGAGCCAGGGGGATGAAGCTTTCTTT
TRBJ2-1 TRBV29-1 NA NA CSVELGNEQFF TGCAGCGTTGAACTGGGGAATGAGCAGTTCTTC
TRBJ2-5 TRBV30 TRBD2 few CAWSVAGGPGETQYF TGTGCCTGGAGTGTGGCGGGAGGGCCGGGAGAGACCCAGTACTTC
TRBJ2-7 TRBV19 NA NA CASGDLSSYEQYF TGTGCCAGTGGCGACTTGAGCTCCTACGAGCAGTACTTC
TRBJ2-6 TRBV29-1 NA many CSVASGRGANVLTF TGCAGCGTTGCGTCAGGGCGCGGGGCCAACGTCCTGACTTTC
TRBJ2-1 TRBV15 NA NA CATSRDPGAFNEQFF TGTGCCACCAGCAGAGATCCTGGGGCGTTCAATGAGCAGTTCTTC
TRBJ1-1 TRBV19 NA many CASTIDSLYTEAFF TGTGCCAGTACAATCGACAGTCTTTACACTGAAGCTTTCTTT
TRBJ2-7 TRBV9 TRBD2 NA CASSSGLAGGLQYF TGTGCCAGCAGCTCTGGACTAGCGGGGGGGCTGCAGTACTTC
TRBJ1-3 TRBV11-2 NA NA CASSLSAGSAGNTIYF TGTGCCAGCAGCTTATCGGCAGGGTCTGCTGGAAACACCATATATTTT
TRBJ2-7 TRBV29-1 NA many CSVDQGSAYEQYF TGCAGCGTTGACCAGGGGTCGGCGTACGAGCAGTACTTC
TRBJ1-2 TRBV7-7 NA many CASSDDLGGSNGYTF TGTGCTAGCAGCGACGATTTGGGGGGTTCCAATGGCTACACCTTC
TRBJ2-3 TRBV11-1 NA NA CASSLGGSTDYTDTQYF TGTGCCAGCAGCTTAGGTGGTAGCACCGATTACACAGATACGCAGTATTTT
TRBJ2-7 TRBV24-1 TRBD1 NA CARPGTDGYEQYF TGTGCTAGACCCGGGACAGATGGATACGAGCAGTACTTC
TRBJ2-5 TRBV29-1 TRBD1 NA CSVTGVGQETQYF TGCAGCGTGACAGGGGTCGGGCAAGAGACCCAGTACTTC
TRBJ2-6 TRBV29-1 NA NA CSVRRSETNVLTF TGCAGCGTTCGTCGCTCTGAGACCAACGTCCTGACTTTC
TRBJ2-5 TRBV7-2 NA NA CASSLLTGSTQETQYF TGTGCCAGCAGCTTGCTAACGGGGAGCACCCAAGAGACCCAGTACTTC
TRBJ1-1 TRBV2 TRBD1 many CASSERRTGTEAFF TGTGCCAGCAGTGAACGAAGGACAGGCACTGAAGCTTTCTTT
TRBJ2-5 TRBV24-1 NA many CATSDPGPGVQETQYF TGTGCCACCAGTGACCCCGGACCAGGGGTCCAAGAGACCCAGTACTTC
TRBJ1-2 TRBV19 NA NA CASSAREGYGYTF TGTGCCAGCAGTGCCCGGGAGGGGTATGGCTACACCTTC
TRBJ2-3 TRBV10-3 TRBD2 few CAISESGSGDTQYF TGTGCCATCAGTGAGAGCGGGAGTGGGGATACGCAGTATTTT
TRBJ2-5 TRBV15 NA NA CATSPGTPDAQETQYF TGTGCCACCAGCCCGGGGACTCCCGATGCCCAAGAGACCCAGTACTTC
TRBJ1-2 TRBV28 NA NA CASSRGWEGYTF TGTGCCAGCAGTCGGGGATGGGAGGGCTACACCTTC
TRBJ1-6 TRBV25-1 NA NA CASSGGAGHSPLHF TGTGCCAGCAGTGGCGGGGCGGGTCATTCACCCCTCCACTTT
TRBJ2-2 TRBV25-1 NA NA CASSLQRLTGELFF TGTGCCAGCAGTTTACAGCGGCTAACCGGGGAGCTGTTTTTT
TRBJ1-6 TRBV29-1 NA once CSLGTPSSPLHF TGCAGTTTGGGGACCCCGAGTTCACCCCTCCACTTT
TRBJ2-6 TRBV9 NA few CASSPTQGPGANVLTF TGTGCCAGCAGCCCTACACAGGGACCCGGGGCCAACGTCCTGACTTTC
TRBJ2-7 TRBV7-9 TRBD2 few CASSPVSGGDSYEQYF TGTGCCAGCAGCCCAGTTAGCGGGGGGGACTCTTACGAGCAGTACTTC
TRBJ1-6 TRBV19 NA few CASSIIQGRSNSPLHF TGTGCCAGTAGTATAATACAGGGACGATCGAATTCACCCCTCCACTTT
TRBJ2-2 TRBV2 TRBD1 few CASRDQDRGQTGELFF TGTGCCAGCAGGGACCAAGACAGGGGGCAAACCGGGGAGCTGTTTTTT
TRBJ1-1 TRBV7-6 TRBD1 NA CASTWGQGDTEAFF TGTGCCAGCACCTGGGGCCAGGGGGACACTGAAGCTTTCTTT
TRBJ2-5 TRBV7-2 NA few CASSPEGRETQYF TGTGCCAGCAGCCCCGAGGGCCGGGAGACCCAGTACTTC
TRBJ1-2 TRBV11-2 NA many CASSLWDNRGYTF TGTGCCAGCAGCTTATGGGACAATCGAGGCTACACCTTC
TRBJ2-5 TRBV2 NA few CASSERGSGSAETQYF TGTGCCAGCAGTGAACGGGGATCTGGATCGGCAGAGACCCAGTACTTC
TRBJ1-2 TRBV7-9 NA many CASSLFRQPGVDYGYTF TGTGCCAGCAGCTTATTTCGTCAACCAGGGGTGGACTATGGCTACACCTTC
TRBJ1-1 TRBV10-3 TRBD1 many CAIMSGTGSAEAFF TGTGCCATCATGTCAGGGACAGGGTCGGCTGAAGCTTTCTTT